This entry concerns a single T cell receptor (beta chain). The data were taken from a study of blood T cell repertoires in COVID-19. Turning to the study itself: COVID-19 samples collected from the United States, Italy and Spain covered acute and convalescent phases. PBMCs, B-cell-depleted T cells, or T cells provided the cDNA or gDNA that made up the material.

Original analysis: Reference gene primer amplification gave nucleated cell count estimates. Assay: immunoSEQ multiplex PCR; the TCRdb copy retains only in-frame clones and omits some. The DNA gave D and trimming, while V, J and clone size come from that table. The data contain under 350,000 clones, 75% to 90% of them singletons. The sequencing input was peripheral blood. The source of this sequence is a man aged 35-49 years with acute or convalescent COVID-19.

CDR3 region: CASSVLYGTSGYSSYEQYF. The CDR3 coding sequence is TGTGCCAGCAGCGTTCTTTACGGGACTAGCGGCTACAGCTCCTACGAGCAGTACTTC. This chain joins TRBV5-4 and TRBJ2-7, with 11 bases lining up with TRBD2. Germline CDR1 reads SGHNT; CDR2 reads YYREEE (reference sequence). The V and J ends lost 4 bases and 0 bases, in that order; junction bases with no gene match: 15. The CDR3 length is 19 residues.